This T cell receptor (beta chain) comes out of a study of cytomegalovirus exposure and HLA in healthy donors. Whole-study results and caveats: Because they were indistinguishable, some V segments, including TRBV6-2 and TRBV6-3, were excluded. Some public TCRs appeared in many individuals, while most sequences were rare.

The germline V gene has CDR1 GTSNPN and CDR2 SVGIG (reference sequence). CDR3 length: 13 residues. V gave up 3 bases and J gave up 5 bases; unmatched junction bases: 5. Donors in the study were healthy people who gave bone marrow. Notes on this clone: Its specificity is unknown.

The PCR used 60 Vbeta and 13 Jbeta primers. This table comes from immunoSEQ multiplex PCR, and its TCRdb copy is limited to in-frame clones, with some not included. The data contain 60,000 to 80,000 clones, under 85% of them singletons. The receptor was derived from a woman aged 30 to 39 in good health and CMV-seronegative. The rearrangement uses TRBV30 and TRBJ1-1; 8 bases line up with TRBD1. The sequencing input was PBMCs. The DNA of the CDR3 is TGTGCCTGGAGCAGAGGACAGGGAACTGAAGCTTTCTTT. Protein sequence: CAWSRGQGTEAFF.